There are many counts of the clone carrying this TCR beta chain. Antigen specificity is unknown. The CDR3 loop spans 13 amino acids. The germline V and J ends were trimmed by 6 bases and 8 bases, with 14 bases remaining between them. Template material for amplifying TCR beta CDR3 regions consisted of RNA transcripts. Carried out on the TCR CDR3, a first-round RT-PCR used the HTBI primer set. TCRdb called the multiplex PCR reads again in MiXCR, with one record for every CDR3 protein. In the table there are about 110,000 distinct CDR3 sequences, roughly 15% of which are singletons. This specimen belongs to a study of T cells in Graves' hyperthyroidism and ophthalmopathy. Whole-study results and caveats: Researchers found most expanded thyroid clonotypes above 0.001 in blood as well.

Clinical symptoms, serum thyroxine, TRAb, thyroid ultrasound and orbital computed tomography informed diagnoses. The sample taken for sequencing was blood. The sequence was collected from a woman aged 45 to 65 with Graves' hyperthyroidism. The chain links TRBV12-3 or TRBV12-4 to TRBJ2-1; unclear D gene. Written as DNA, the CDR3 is TGTGCCAGCAGCCGATGGGTTGGGGATGAGCAGTTCTTC. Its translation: CASSRWVGDEQFF.